This TCR beta chain was sequenced during a study of control samples from healthy donors and cancer patients. This CDR3 is built from 13 residues. The table came from immunoSEQ multiplex PCR; TCRdb's copy has only in-frame clones and leaves some out. The table shows about 92,000 clones, with 82% occurring only once. The material sequenced was blood. The chain carries TRBV21-1 and TRBJ2-7; TRBD1, the table's D call, was not compared with the DNA. TRBV21-1 is classified as a pseudogene. This TCR was sampled from a woman aged 60-75 years in good health. CDR3 amino acids: CASSKLDSYEQYF. The CDR3 DNA is TGTGCCAGCAGCAAATTGGACAGCTACGAGCAGTACTTC.